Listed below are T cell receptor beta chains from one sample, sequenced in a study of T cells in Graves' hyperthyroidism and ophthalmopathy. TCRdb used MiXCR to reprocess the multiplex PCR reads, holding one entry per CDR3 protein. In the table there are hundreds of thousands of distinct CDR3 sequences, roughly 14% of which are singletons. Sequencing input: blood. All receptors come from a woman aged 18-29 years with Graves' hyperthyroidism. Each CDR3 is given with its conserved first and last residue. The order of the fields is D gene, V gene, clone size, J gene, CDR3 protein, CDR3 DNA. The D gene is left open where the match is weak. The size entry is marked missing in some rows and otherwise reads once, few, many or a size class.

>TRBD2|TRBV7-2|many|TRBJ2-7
CASRVHSGTSGGSEQYF
TGTGCCAGCAGGGTCCACTCCGGGACTAGCGGGGGGAGTGAGCAGTACTTC
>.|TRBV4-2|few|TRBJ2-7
CASSPDLGAAFNEQYF
TGTGCCAGCAGCCCCGACTTGGGCGCCGCATTCAACGAGCAGTACTTC
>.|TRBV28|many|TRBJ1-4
CASSFDRTTNEKLFF
TGTGCCAGCAGTTTCGACAGGACAACTAATGAAAAACTGTTTTTT
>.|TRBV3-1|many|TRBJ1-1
CASSQHPLGGGTEAFF
TGTGCCAGCAGCCAACACCCCTTGGGAGGGGGCACTGAAGCTTTCTTT
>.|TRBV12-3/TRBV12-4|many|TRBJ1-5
CASSLRSSNQPQHF
TGTGCCAGCAGTTTAAGGTCTAGCAATCAGCCCCAGCATTTT
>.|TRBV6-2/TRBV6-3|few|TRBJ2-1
CASSYVGSSYNEQFF
TGTGCCAGCAGTTACGTCGGGAGCTCCTACAATGAGCAGTTCTTC
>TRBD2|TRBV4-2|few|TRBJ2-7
CASSQDGTAGVYEQYF
TGTGCCAGCAGCCAAGATGGTACAGCGGGAGTCTACGAGCAGTACTTC
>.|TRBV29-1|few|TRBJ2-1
CSVDGLTNEQFF
TGCAGCGTCGACGGACTGACCAATGAGCAGTTCTTC
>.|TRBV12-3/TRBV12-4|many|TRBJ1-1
CASSSQRRNTEAFF
TGTGCCAGCAGTTCACAGCGACGGAACACTGAAGCTTTCTTT
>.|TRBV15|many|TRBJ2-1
CATSGVIGGYGYNEQFF
TGTGCCACCAGCGGAGTGATCGGAGGGTATGGCTACAATGAGCAGTTCTTC
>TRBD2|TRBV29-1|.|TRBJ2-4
CSVAVGGGFSGAPARNIQYF
TGCAGCGTTGCCGTGGGGGGGGGTTTTAGCGGGGCTCCAGCCAGGAACATTCAGTACTTC
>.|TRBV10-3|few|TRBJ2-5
CAISESMVRGTQYF
TGTGCCATCAGTGAGTCGATGGTCCGGGGGACCCAGTACTTC
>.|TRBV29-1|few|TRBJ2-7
CSVDLGDSYEQYF
TGCAGCGTTGATTTAGGGGACTCCTACGAGCAGTACTTC
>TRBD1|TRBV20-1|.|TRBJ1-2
CSARTGIAYGYTF
TGCAGTGCTAGGACAGGGATCGCCTATGGCTACACCTTC
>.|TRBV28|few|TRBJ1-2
CASSLWEVKEGYTF
TGTGCCAGCAGTTTATGGGAGGTCAAGGAGGGCTACACCTTC
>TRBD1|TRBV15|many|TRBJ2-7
CATRPGQLAPYEQYF
TGTGCCACCAGACCGGGACAGTTGGCCCCCTACGAGCAGTACTTC
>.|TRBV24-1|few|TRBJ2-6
CAVGISGANVLTF
TGTGCCGTAGGAATCTCTGGGGCCAACGTCCTGACTTTC
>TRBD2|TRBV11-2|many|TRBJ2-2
CASSTTSGRTRELFF
TGTGCCAGCAGCACGACTAGCGGGAGGACCCGGGAGCTGTTTTTT
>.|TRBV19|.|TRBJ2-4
CASSKDSLLAKNIQYF
TGTGCCAGTAGTAAAGACAGCTTACTAGCCAAAAACATTCAGTACTTC
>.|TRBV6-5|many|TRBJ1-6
CASSYGRANNSPLHF
TGTGCCAGCAGTTACGGGCGGGCCAATAATTCACCCCTCCACTTT
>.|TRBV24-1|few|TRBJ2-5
CATSDTGSRETQYF
TGTGCCACCAGTGATACAGGGTCCCGAGAGACCCAGTACTTC
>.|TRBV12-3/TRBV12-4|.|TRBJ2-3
CASSLLARASDTQYF
TGTGCCAGCAGTTTGCTAGCGCGGGCTTCAGATACGCAGTATTTT
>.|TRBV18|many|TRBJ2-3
CASSPGGGGTTQYF
TGTGCCAGCTCACCAGGGGGTGGAGGTACAACGCAGTATTTT
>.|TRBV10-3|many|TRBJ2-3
CAIKDSTDTQYF
TGTGCCATCAAGGACAGTACAGATACGCAGTATTTT
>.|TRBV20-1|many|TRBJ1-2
CSARQDGYTF
TGCAGTGCTAGACAGGACGGCTACACCTTC
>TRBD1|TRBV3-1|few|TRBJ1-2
CASSQAPQGDGYTF
TGTGCCAGCAGCCAAGCCCCACAGGGGGATGGCTACACCTTC
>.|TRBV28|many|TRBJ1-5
CASTPGGSNQPQHF
TGTGCCAGCACGCCGGGCGGAAGCAATCAGCCCCAGCATTTT
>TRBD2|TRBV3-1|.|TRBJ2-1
CASSQGTSVGNEQFF
TGTGCCAGCAGCCAAGGGACTAGCGTGGGCAATGAGCAGTTCTTC
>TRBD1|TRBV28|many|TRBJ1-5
CASSLVQGVSNQPQHF
TGTGCCAGCAGTTTAGTTCAGGGGGTGAGCAATCAGCCCCAGCATTTT
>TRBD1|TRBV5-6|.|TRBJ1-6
CASSFWDRALYNSPLHF
TGTGCCAGCAGCTTTTGGGACAGGGCCTTGTATAATTCACCCCTCCACTTT
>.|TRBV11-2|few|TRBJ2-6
CASSNLMTGANVLTF
TGTGCCAGCAGCAACCTAATGACTGGGGCCAACGTCCTGACTTTC
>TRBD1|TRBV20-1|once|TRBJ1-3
CSATGQGGGGNTIYF
TGCAGTGCCACTGGACAGGGAGGGGGGGGAAACACCATATATTTT
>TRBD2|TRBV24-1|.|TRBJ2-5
CATSDYRDYQETQYF
TGTGCCACCAGTGACTATCGGGACTATCAAGAGACCCAGTACTTC
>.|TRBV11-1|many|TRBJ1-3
CASSFDLSGNTIYF
TGTGCCAGCAGCTTCGACCTATCCGGAAACACCATATATTTT
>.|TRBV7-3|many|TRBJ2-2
CASSFRANTGELFF
TGTGCCAGCAGCTTTCGGGCCAACACCGGGGAGCTGTTTTTT